This TCR beta chain was captured by sequencing in a study of blood T cell repertoires in COVID-19. On the study more broadly: PBMCs, B-cell-depleted T cells, or T cells were the source of the cDNA or gDNA that made up the material.

The CDR3 length is 16 residues. The germline V gene has CDR1 LNHDA and CDR2 SQIVND (reference sequence). V dropped 1 base and J dropped 8 bases, with 17 bases sitting between them. Donors of Cohort 3 who recovered were those that had two negative PCRs, clearance, or symptom resolution. As handled by the study authors: Using reference gene primer amplification, nucleated cell counts were estimated. Profiled with immunoSEQ multiplex PCR; TCRdb holds only in-frame clones, not every one. V and J calls and clone size are given by that table; D and trimming were obtained from the DNA. The sample records 160,000 or so clones, less than 85% being singletons.

The rearrangement uses TRBV19 and TRBJ1-4, with D possibly being TRBD1 (5 bases). Sequenced sample: PBMCs or T cells enriched from blood (not recorded which). This sequence was found in a man between 60 and 70 years old who had recovered from COVID-19. This CDR3 reads CASSIGGGQGREKLFF. The CDR3 DNA sequence: TGTGCCAGTAGTATAGGAGGTGGTCAGGGCCGGGAAAAACTGTTTTTT.